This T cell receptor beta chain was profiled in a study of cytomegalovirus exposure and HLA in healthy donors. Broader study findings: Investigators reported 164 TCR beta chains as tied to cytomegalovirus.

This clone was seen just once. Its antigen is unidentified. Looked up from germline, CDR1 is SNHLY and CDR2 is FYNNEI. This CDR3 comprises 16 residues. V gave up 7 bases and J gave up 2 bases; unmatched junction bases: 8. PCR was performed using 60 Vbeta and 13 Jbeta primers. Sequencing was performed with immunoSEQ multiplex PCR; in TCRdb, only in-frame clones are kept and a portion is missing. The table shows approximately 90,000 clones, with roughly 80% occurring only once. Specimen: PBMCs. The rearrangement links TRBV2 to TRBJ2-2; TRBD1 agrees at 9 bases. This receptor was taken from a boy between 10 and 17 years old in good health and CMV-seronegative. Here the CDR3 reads CASIQMTGGNTGELFF. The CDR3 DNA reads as TGTGCCAGCATCCAAATGACAGGGGGAAACACCGGGGAGCTGTTTTTT.